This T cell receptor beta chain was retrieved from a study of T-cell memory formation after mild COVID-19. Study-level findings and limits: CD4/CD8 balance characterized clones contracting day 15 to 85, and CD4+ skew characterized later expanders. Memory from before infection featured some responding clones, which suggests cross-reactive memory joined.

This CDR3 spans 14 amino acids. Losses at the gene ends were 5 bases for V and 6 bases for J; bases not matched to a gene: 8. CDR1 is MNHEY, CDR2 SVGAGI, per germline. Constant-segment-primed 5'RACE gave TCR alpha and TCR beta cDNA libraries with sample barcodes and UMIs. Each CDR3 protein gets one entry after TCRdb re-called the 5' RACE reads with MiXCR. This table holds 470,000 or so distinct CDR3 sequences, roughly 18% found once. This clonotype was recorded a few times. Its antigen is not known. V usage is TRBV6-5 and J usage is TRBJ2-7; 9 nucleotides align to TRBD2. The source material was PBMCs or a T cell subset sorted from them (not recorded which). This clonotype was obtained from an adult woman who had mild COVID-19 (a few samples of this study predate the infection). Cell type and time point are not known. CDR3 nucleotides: TGTGCCAGCAGTCAGCGGGAGGATTTCCTCGAGCAGTACTTC. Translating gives CASSQREDFLEQYF.